These 8 T cell receptor beta chains were all obtained from the same sample, sequenced in a study of cytomegalovirus exposure and HLA in healthy donors. The PCR employed 60 Vbeta primers together with 13 Jbeta primers. The repertoire was sequenced with immunoSEQ multiplex PCR; TCRdb's copy has only in-frame clones and lacks some. The repertoire holds about 130,000 clones, with around 81% as singletons. The sample consisted of PBMCs. Every receptor here comes from a man aged 18 to 29 in good health and CMV-seronegative.

This clone has only one observation. The rearrangement joins TRBV30 to TRBJ2-7; a weak D match, TRBD2 (5 bases). The V gene lost 4 bases and the J gene lost 0 bases, with 10 bases spanning the gap. The germline V gene encodes CDR1 GTSNPN and CDR2 SVGIG (reference sequence). The CDR3 consists of 13 residues. The CDR3 nucleotides are TGTGCCTGGAAAGGACTCCTCTCCTACGAGCAGTACTTC. As protein: CAWKGLLSYEQYF.

The chain combines TRBV5-8 with TRBJ2-1; D call uncertain. The CDR3 is 15 residues long. CDR1 SGHTS and CDR2 YDEGEE come from the germline V gene. The V end was cut by 0 bases, the J end by 9 bases, with 16 bases between. The CDR3 loop is CASSLGHGNGIEQFF. The CDR3 coding sequence is TGTGCCAGCAGCTTGGGACACGGTAATGGTATTGAGCAGTTCTTC.

The rearrangement links TRBV7-6 to TRBJ1-1; TRBD1 matches 8 bases. Per germline, CDR1 SGHVS and CDR2 FNYEAQ. The CDR3 is 17 amino acids. With V trimmed by 5 bases and J by 0 bases, 11 bases remained unmatched. For the CDR3, the DNA is TGTGCCAGCAGCATATTACAGGGGGTAACGATGAACACTGAAGCTTTCTTT. Protein product: CASSILQGVTMNTEAFF.

The chain carries TRBV4-3 and TRBJ1-1; the D gene is possibly TRBD1 (5 bases). The V gene lost 1 base and the J gene lost 0 bases, with 12 bases spanning the gap. Germline CDR1 is LGHNA and CDR2 is YSLEER. CDR3 size: 16 residues. DNA of the CDR3: TGCGCCAGCAGCCAAGGAATCGCAGGGTTGAACACTGAAGCTTTCTTT. Protein sequence: CASSQGIAGLNTEAFF.

The rearrangement links TRBV9 to TRBJ1-2; 7 bases line up with TRBD1. Germline loops: CDR1 SGDLS, CDR2 YYNGEE. Germline trimming cut 1 base from V and 3 bases from J; bases unmatched to any gene: 3. The CDR3 has 14 amino acids. The CDR3 sequence: CASSVLGGHYGYTF. In nucleotides, the CDR3 is TGTGCCAGCAGCGTATTAGGGGGCCACTATGGCTACACCTTC.

In its sample, this clone was seen once. The chain employs TRBV18 and TRBJ1-5; TRBD1 aligns across 7 bases. The germline gives CDR1 KGHSH, CDR2 LQKENI. The CDR3 sequence is 15 residues long. With 3 bases clipped from V and 5 bases from J, the junction kept 7 bases outside the gene matches. CDR3 coding DNA: TGTGCCAGCTCACCTCCGGGACAGAGGGATCAGCCCCAGCATTTT. Amino acids: CASSPPGQRDQPQHF.

V usage is TRBV4-1 and J usage is TRBJ1-3, with no clear D. Trimming took 1 base from V and 0 from J, leaving 10 bases between them. The CDR3 is made up of 16 amino acids. The germline CDR1 and CDR2 sequences are MGHRA and YSYEKL. The CDR3 coding sequence is TGCGCCAGCAGCCAAGGGTCAACCAGCTCTGGAAACACCATATATTTT. It yields the protein CASSQGSTSSGNTIYF.

The chain is built from TRBV30 and TRBJ1-2; D might be TRBD1 (5 bases). The CDR3 is 10 amino acids. The germline gives CDR1 GTSNPN, CDR2 SVGIG (reference sequence). V lost 8 bases and J lost 7, with 11 bases in between. The CDR3 sequence: CARGGAGYTF. The CDR3, as DNA: TGTGCCCGTGGCGGGGCTGGCTACACCTTC.